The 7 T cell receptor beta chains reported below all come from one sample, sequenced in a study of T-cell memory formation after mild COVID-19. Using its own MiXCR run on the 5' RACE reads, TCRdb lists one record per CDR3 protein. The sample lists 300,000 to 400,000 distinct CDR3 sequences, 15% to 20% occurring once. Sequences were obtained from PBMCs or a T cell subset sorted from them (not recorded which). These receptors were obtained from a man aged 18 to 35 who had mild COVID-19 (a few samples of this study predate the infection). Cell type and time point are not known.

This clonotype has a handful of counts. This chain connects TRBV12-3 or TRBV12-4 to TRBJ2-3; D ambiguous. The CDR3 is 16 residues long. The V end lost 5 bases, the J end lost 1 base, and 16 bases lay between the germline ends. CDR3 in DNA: TGTGCCAGCAGTGAGACCCCCGGGCGACGCACAGATACGCAGTATTTT. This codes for CASSETPGRRTDTQYF.

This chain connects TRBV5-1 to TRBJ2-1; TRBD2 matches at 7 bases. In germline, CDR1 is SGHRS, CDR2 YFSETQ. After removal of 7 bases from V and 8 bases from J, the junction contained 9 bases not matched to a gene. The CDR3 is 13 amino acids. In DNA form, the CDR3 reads TGCGCCAGCTATGTCGGGGAGGGCTATGAGCAGTTCTTC. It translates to CASYVGEGYEQFF.

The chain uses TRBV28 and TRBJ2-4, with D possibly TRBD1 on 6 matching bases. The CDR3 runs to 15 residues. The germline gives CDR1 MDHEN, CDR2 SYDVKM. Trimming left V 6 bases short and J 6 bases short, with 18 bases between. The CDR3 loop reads CASSSSTGPRNIQYF. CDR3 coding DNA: TGTGCCAGCAGCTCCTCAACAGGGCCTAGAAACATTCAGTACTTC.

This CDR3 is CASSQDGPGGTGELFF. CDR3 bases: TGTGCCAGCAGCCAAGATGGCCCGGGGGGCACCGGGGAGCTGTTTTTT. This rearrangement joins TRBV4-2 to TRBJ2-2, with 7 bases lining up with TRBD2. This CDR3 has 16 residues. The germline V gene has CDR1 LGHNA and CDR2 YNFKEQ. V lost 0 bases and J lost 4; bases outside the gene matches: 5.

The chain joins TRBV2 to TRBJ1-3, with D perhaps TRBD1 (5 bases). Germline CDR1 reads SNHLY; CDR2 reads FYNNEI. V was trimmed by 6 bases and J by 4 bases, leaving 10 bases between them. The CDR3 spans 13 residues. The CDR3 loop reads CASSEQEGNTIYF. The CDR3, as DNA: TGTGCCAGCAGCGAACAGGAAGGAAACACCATATATTTT.

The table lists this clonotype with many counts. Written as DNA, the CDR3 is TGTGCCAGCAGCGTAGGGACTAGCGGGAGCAATGAGCAGTTCTTC. Encoded protein: CASSVGTSGSNEQFF. This rearrangement joins TRBV9 to TRBJ2-1; 13 positions agree with TRBD2. V gave up 0 bases and J gave up 6 bases; unmatched junction bases: 0. The CDR3 contains 15 residues. Per the germline V gene, CDR1 is SGDLS and CDR2 is YYNGEE.

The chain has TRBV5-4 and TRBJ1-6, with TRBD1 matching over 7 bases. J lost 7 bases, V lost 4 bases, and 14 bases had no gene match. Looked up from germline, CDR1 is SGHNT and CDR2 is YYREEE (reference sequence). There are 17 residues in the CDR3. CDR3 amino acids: CASSPSRSRGNNSPLHF. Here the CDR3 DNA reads TGTGCCAGCAGCCCCAGCCGGTCCAGGGGGAACAATTCACCCCTCCACTTT. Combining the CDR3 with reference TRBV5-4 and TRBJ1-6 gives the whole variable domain ETGVTQSPTHLIKTRGQQVTLRCSSQSGHNTVSWYQQALGQGPQFIFQYYREEENGRGNFPPRFSGLQFPNYSSELNVNALELDDSALYLCASSPSRSRGNNSPLHFGNGTRLTVT.